These 6 T cell receptor beta chains originate from one sample sequenced in a study of blood T cell repertoires in COVID-19. Generated by immunoSEQ multiplex PCR, the TCRdb table keeps only in-frame clones and is missing some. The sample yields around 40,000 clones, about nine tenths seen once. The sequenced material came from peripheral blood. Every receptor here comes from a man between 60 and 70 years old with active COVID-19.

J is TRBJ2-7 and V is TRBV6-2 or TRBV6-3, with D perhaps matching TRBD2 (5 bases). Germline CDR1 MNHEY, CDR2 SVGEGT. V was cut by 3 bases and J by 3 bases, with 15 bases left in between. The length of the CDR3 is 15 residues. DNA for the CDR3: TGTGCCAGCAGTTATTTGGCTCAACGGGGCTACGAGCAGTACTTC. Protein: CASSYLAQRGYEQYF.

This sequence joins TRBV10-3 and TRBJ2-3; 8 bases fit TRBD1. CDR1 ENHRY and CDR2 SYGVKD come from the germline V gene. The V gene end was trimmed by 1 base and the J gene end by 4 bases; junction bases not matched to a gene: 4. The CDR3 has 15 residues. The CDR3 loop reads CAISEFRQGSDTQYF. CDR3 in DNA: TGTGCCATCAGTGAGTTCAGACAGGGGTCAGATACGCAGTATTTT.

V gene TRBV3-1 (or the pseudogene TRBV3-2) combines with J gene TRBJ2-7, with D possibly TRBD2 on 6 matching bases. The V end was cut by 6 bases, the J end by 2 bases, with 14 bases between. Germline V gives CDR1 LGHDT, CDR2 YNNKEL (reference sequence). The CDR3 totals 14 residues. DNA for the CDR3: TGTGCCAGCAGTGTGACTAGTTTCGCCTACGAGCAGTACTTC. It specifies CASSVTSFAYEQYF.

The V and J genes are TRBV24-1 and TRBJ1-1; 7 bases align to TRBD1. The CDR3 contains 14 residues. The V segment lost 2 bases and the J segment 7 bases; nucleotides outside the gene matches: 6. Germline CDR1 KGHDR, CDR2 SFDVKD. The DNA of the CDR3 is TGTGCCACCAGTGATTCAACAGGGGCTGGTGAAGCTTTCTTT. Its translation: CATSDSTGAGEAFF.

This clone appeared once. The V gene is TRBV7-2, the J gene TRBJ2-2; tentatively, D is TRBD1 (7 bases). V gave up 3 bases and J gave up 8 bases, with 16 bases separating them. Looked up from germline, CDR1 is SGHTA and CDR2 is FQGNSA. This CDR3 is built from 15 residues. In DNA, the CDR3 is TGTGCCAGCAGCTTTAGGTCAGGGGGAGGTGGGGAGCTGTTTTTT. Translating gives CASSFRSGGGGELFF.

The chain carries TRBV4-2 and TRBJ1-6; 7 bases are shared with TRBD1. This CDR3 is built from 17 residues. V trimming: 0 bases; J trimming: 5 bases; junction bases outside the gene matches: 7. Per the germline V gene, CDR1 is LGHNA and CDR2 is YNFKEQ. CDR3 loop: CASSQDKGTANNSPLHF. The DNA of the CDR3 is TGTGCCAGCAGCCAAGATAAAGGGACAGCTAATAATTCACCCCTCCACTTT.